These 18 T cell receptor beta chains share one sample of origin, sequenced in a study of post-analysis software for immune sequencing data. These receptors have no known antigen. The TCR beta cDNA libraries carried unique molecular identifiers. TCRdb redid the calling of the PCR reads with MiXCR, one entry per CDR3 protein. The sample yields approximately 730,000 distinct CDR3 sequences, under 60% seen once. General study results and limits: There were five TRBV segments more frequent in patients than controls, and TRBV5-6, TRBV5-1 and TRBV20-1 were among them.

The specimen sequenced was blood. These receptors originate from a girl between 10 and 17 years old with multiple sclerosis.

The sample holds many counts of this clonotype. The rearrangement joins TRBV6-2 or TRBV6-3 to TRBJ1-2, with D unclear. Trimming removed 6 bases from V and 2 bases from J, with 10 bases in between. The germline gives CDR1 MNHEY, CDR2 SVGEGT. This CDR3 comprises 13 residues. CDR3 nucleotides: TGTGCCAGCAGACCGACGGGCAACTATGGCTACACCTTC. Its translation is CASRPTGNYGYTF.

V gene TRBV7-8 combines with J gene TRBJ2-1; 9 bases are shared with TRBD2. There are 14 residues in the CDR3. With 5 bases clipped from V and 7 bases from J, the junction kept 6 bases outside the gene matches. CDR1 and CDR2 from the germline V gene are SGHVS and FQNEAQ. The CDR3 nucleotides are TGTGCCAGCAGCCCTAGCGGGAACTGGAATGAGCAGTTCTTC. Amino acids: CASSPSGNWNEQFF.

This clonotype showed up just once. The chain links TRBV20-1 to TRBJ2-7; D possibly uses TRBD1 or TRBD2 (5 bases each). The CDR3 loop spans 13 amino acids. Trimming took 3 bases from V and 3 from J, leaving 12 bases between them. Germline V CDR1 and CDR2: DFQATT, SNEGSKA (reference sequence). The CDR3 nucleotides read TGCAGTGCTAGCGGGGCCGGGCTCTACGAGCAGTACTTC. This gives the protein CSASGAGLYEQYF.

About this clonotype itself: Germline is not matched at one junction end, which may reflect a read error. The chain's CDR3 is CASSPTFSGRMNNEQVF. The CDR3 DNA follows: TGTGCCAGCAGCCCGACCTTTAGCGGGAGGATGAACAATGAGCAGGTCTTC. The rearrangement links TRBV7-3 to TRBJ2-1; 10 positions match TRBD2. The CDR3 loop spans 17 amino acids. Germline V CDR1 and CDR2: SGHTA, FQGTGA.

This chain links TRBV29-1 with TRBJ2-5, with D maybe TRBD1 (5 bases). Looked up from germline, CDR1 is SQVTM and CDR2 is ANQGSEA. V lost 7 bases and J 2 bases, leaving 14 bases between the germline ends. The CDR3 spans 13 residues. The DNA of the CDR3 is TGCAGCGCCCGGCAGGGCAAACAAGAGACCCAGTACTTC. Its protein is CSARQGKQETQYF.

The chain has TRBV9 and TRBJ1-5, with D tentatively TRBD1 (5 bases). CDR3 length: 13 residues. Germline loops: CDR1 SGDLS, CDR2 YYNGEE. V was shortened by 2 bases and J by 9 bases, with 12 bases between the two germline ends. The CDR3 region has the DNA TGTGCCAGCAGCGTGGGGGGGACCTGGCCCCAGCATTTT. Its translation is CASSVGGTWPQHF.

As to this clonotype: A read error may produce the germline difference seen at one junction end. CDR3 amino acids: CAGSVKGTTYEQYF. DNA for the CDR3: TGTGCCGGCAGTGTGAAGGGAACGACCTACGAGCAGTACTTC. The chain has TRBV2 and TRBJ2-4; unclear D gene. TRBJ2-7 matches the DNA end more closely, so the J call is doubtful. The CDR3 spans 14 residues. CDR1 is SNHLY and CDR2 is FYNNEI in the germline V gene.

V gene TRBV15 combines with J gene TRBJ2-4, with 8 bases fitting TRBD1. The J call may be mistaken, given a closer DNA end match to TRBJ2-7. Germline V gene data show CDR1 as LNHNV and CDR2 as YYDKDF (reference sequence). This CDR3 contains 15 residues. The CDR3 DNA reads TGTGCCACCAGCTTGATCGGACAGGGTCGGTACGAGCAGTACTTC. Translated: CATSLIGQGRYEQYF.

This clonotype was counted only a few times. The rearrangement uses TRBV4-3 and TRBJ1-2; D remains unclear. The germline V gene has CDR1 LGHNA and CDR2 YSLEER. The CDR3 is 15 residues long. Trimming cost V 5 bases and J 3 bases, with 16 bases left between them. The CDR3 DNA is TGCGCCAGCAGCGCCCGGGCAGTTGGTGACTATGGCTACACCTTC. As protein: CASSARAVGDYGYTF.

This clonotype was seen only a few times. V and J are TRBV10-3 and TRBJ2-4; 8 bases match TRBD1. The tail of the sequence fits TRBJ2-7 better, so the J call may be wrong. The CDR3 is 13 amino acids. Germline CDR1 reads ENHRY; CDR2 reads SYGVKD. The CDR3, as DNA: TGTGCCATCAGCGACAGGGGATTCCACGAGCAGTACTTC. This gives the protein CAISDRGFHEQYF.

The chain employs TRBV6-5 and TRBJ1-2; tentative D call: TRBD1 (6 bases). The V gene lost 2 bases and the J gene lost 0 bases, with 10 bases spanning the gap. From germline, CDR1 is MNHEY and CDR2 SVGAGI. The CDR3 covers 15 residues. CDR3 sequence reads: CASSYRGHSNYGYTF. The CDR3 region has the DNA TGTGCCAGCAGTTACCGGGGACACTCTAACTATGGCTACACCTTC.

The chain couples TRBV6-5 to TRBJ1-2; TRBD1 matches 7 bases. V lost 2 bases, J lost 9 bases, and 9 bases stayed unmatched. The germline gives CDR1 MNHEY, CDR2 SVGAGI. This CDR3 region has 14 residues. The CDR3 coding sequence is TGTGCCAGCAGTTACGAGGGGGCTATTGATCGCTACACCTTC. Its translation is CASSYEGAIDRYTF.

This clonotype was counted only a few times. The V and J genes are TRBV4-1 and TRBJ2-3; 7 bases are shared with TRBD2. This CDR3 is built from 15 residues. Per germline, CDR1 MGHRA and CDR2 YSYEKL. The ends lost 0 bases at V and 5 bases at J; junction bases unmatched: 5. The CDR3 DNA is TGCGCCAGCAGCCAAGACGAAGCGGGACGAGATACGCAGTATTTT. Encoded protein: CASSQDEAGRDTQYF.

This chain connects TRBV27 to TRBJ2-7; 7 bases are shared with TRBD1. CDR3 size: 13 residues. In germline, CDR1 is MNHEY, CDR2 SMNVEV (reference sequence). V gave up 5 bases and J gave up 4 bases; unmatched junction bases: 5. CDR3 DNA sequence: TGTGCCAGCAGTACCAACAGGGGTTACGAGCAGTACTTC. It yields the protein CASSTNRGYEQYF.

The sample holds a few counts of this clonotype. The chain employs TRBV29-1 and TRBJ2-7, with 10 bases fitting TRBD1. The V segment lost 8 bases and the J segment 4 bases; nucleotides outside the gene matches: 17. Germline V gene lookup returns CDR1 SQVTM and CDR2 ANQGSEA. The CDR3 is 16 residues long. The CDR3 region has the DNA TGCAGCATCAGGTGGGGAAGGACAGGGGGGGCATACGAGCAGTACTTC. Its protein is CSIRWGRTGGAYEQYF.

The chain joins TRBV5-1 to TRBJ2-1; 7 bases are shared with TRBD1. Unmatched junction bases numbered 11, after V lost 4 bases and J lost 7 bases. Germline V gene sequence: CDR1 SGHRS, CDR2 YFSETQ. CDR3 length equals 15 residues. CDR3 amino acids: CASSPVRTGSNEQFF. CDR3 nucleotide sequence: TGCGCCAGCAGCCCAGTCCGGACAGGAAGTAATGAGCAGTTCTTC.

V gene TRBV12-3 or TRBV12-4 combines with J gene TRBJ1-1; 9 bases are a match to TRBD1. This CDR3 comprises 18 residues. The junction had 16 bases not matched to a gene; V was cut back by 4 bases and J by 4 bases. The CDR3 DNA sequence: TGTGCCAGCAGTTCCGCCCGGGACAGGGAGGGGGGGGGCACTGAAGCTTTCTTT. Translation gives CASSSARDREGGGTEAFF.

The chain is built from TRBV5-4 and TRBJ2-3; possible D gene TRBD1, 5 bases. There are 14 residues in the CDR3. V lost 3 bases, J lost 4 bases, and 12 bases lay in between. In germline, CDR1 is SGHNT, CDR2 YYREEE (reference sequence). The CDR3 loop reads CASSSDVGADTQYF. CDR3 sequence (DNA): TGTGCCAGCAGCTCGGACGTAGGGGCAGATACGCAGTATTTT.